This T cell receptor (beta chain) appears in the sequencing data of a study of CD8+ T cells in alopecia areata. Findings of the study overall: Affected scalp, especially in alopecia totalis/universalis, had a higher clonality than normal scalp did.

The V end lost 1 base, the J end lost 4 bases, and 14 bases lay between the germline ends. CDR3 length equals 14 residues. From germline, CDR1 is GTSNPN and CDR2 SVGIG (reference sequence). Regarding treatment: oral pan-JAK inhibitor, 5-10 mg twice daily. After isolation, RNA underwent reverse transcription to generate cDNA as the sequencing template. Produced via immunoSEQ multiplex PCR; TCRdb's table is partial and in-frame only. The data hold more than 90,000 clones, with about three fifths observed a single time. This clone was detected once. What it binds is not known. The V and J genes are TRBV30 and TRBJ2-7; D is possibly TRBD1 (5 bases). The starting material was CD8+ T cells sorted from blood, obtained at week 56, from a patient treated with tofacitinib. The sequence derives from a human donor with alopecia areata. In nucleotides, the CDR3 is TGTGCCTGGAGTGAAACAGGCCCTCGATACGAGCAGTACTTC. The encoded protein is CAWSETGPRYEQYF.